Below, one T cell receptor (beta chain) is given with its context. The sample belongs to a study of T cells in Graves' hyperthyroidism and ophthalmopathy. Patients aged 18 to 65 with hyperthyroidism were newly diagnosed, with duration under 2 months. Germline V gene data show CDR1 as GTSNPN and CDR2 as SVGIG (reference sequence). The CDR3 is 17 amino acids. Deletions cut 3 bases from V and 0 bases from J, with 20 bases between. Amplification of TCR beta CDR3 regions was performed using RNA transcripts as template. Initially, a first-round RT-PCR of the TCR CDR3 employed the HTBI primer set. TCRdb re-derived calls from the multiplex PCR reads in MiXCR, one entry per CDR3 protein. Of hundreds of thousands of distinct CDR3 sequences in the sample, 12% to 15% were seen once.

Sequencing was done on a sample of blood. The clonotype comes from a woman aged 18-30 years with Graves' hyperthyroidism. V usage is TRBV30 and J usage is TRBJ1-1; the D gene is possibly TRBD1 (5 bases). This CDR3 reads CAWRGGNSGRVNTEAFF. DNA of the CDR3: TGTGCCTGGAGGGGGGGGAACAGTGGGAGAGTGAACACTGAAGCTTTCTTT.